One sample yielded the 23 T cell receptor beta chains listed below, sequenced in a study of beta chain features in type 1 diabetes. Expressed TCRB transcripts were sequenced because the entire RNA isolate underwent reverse transcription. The protocol was immunoSEQ multiplex PCR, while the TCRdb copy is restricted to in-frame clones and leaves out a portion. There are 350,000 to 450,000 clones in the sample; roughly 16% occur only once, and 0.019% lies in the top ten. The specimen was naive CD4+ T cells from blood. The receptors stem from a woman under 30 in good health.

This clone was detected a few times. The genes are TRBV7-9 and TRBJ2-7; 9 bases line up with TRBD1. The germline V gene encodes CDR1 SEHNR and CDR2 FQNEAQ (reference sequence). After removal of 5 bases from V and 7 bases from J, the junction contained 9 bases not matched to a gene. The CDR3 totals 14 residues. The DNA of the CDR3 is TGTGCCAGCAGCACGACAGGGGGTCCGCGGGAGCAGTACTTC. This translates into CASSTTGGPREQYF.

This clone was observed a handful of times. The chain recombines TRBV5-4 with TRBJ2-6, with D maybe TRBD1 (5 bases). Germline values: CDR1 SGHNT, CDR2 YYREEE (reference sequence). The CDR3 length is 17 residues. Between the trimmed V and J ends, which lost 1 base and 2 bases, there was a span of 13 bases. The CDR3 is CASSLWRQPTGANVLTF. The CDR3 DNA sequence: TGTGCCAGCAGCTTGTGGAGACAGCCTACTGGGGCCAACGTCCTGACTTTC. Looking up the rest from reference TRBV5-4 and TRBJ2-6 gives the full variable domain: ETGVTQSPTHLIKTRGQQVTLRCSSQSGHNTVSWYQQALGQGPQFIFQYYREEENGRGNFPPRFSGLQFPNYSSELNVNALELDDSALYLCASSLWRQPTGANVLTFGAGSRLTVL.

CDR3 bases: TGTGCCAGCAGCCCGGAGGGGGGGAGACTTAACTATGGCTACACCTTC. Residues: CASSPEGGRLNYGYTF. This chain connects TRBV5-4 to TRBJ1-2; weak D call: TRBD1 (6 bases). Germline V gives CDR1 SGHNT, CDR2 YYREEE (reference sequence). V gave up 4 bases and J gave up 1 base, with 17 bases separating them. The CDR3 spans 16 residues.

This clone was counted between two and nine times. This chain uses TRBV30 with TRBJ1-1, with a possible D match to TRBD1 (6 bases). V was cut by 6 bases and J by 1 base, with 12 bases left in between. The germline V gene has CDR1 GTSNPN and CDR2 SVGIG (reference sequence). This CDR3 is 13 amino acids long. The CDR3: CACPRTANTEAFF. In nucleotides, the CDR3 is TGTGCCTGCCCACGGACAGCGAACACTGAAGCTTTCTTT.

V is TRBV7-9 and J is TRBJ1-1, with TRBD1 as a possible D gene (6 bases). V was cut by 5 bases and J by 5 bases, with 15 bases left in between. This CDR3 comprises 14 residues. Germline V gene data show CDR1 as SEHNR and CDR2 as FQNEAQ (reference sequence). This CDR3 reads CASSPDSTRTEAFF. CDR3 bases: TGTGCCAGCAGCCCGGACAGTACTAGGACTGAAGCTTTCTTT.

The genes are TRBV7-3 and TRBJ2-1, with 13 bases matching TRBD2. The junction had 12 bases not matched to a gene; V was cut back by 6 bases and J by 4 bases. The V gene's germline CDR1 is SGHTA and CDR2 FQGTGA. This CDR3 has 18 amino acids. The DNA of the CDR3 is TGTGCCAGCAGTAAACAACGGACTAGCGGGAGTCTGTACAATGAGCAGTTCTTC. Encoded protein: CASSKQRTSGSLYNEQFF.

This clone came up a few times. This rearrangement joins TRBV27 to TRBJ2-1, with TRBD1 matching over 7 bases. Per germline, CDR1 MNHEY and CDR2 SMNVEV (reference sequence). Trimming at V came to 7 bases and at J to 7 bases, leaving 13 bases not matched to a gene. The CDR3 is 15 amino acids. The CDR3 protein is CASTQGSASRNEQFF. The CDR3 DNA reads TGTGCCAGCACACAGGGGTCCGCTTCGCGGAATGAGCAGTTCTTC.

This clone was counted only a few times. CDR3: CASSQTLANEQFF. The CDR3 DNA reads TGTGCCAGCAGCCAGACTCTGGCAAATGAGCAGTTCTTC. The chain carries TRBV7-2 and TRBJ2-1; D ambiguous. Looked up from germline, CDR1 is SGHTA and CDR2 is FQGNSA. The CDR3 is 13 residues long. V lost 5 bases and J 7 bases, leaving 12 bases between the germline ends.

The rearrangement uses TRBV7-2 and TRBJ2-7, with D possibly being TRBD2 (5 bases). Germline CDR1 and CDR2: SGHTA and FQGNSA. The CDR3 has 14 amino acids. V was pared by 7 bases and J by 1 base, with 14 bases between. The CDR3 coding sequence is TGTGCCAGCATGGTAAGCGGTACTTCCTACGAGCAGTACTTC. Its protein product is CASMVSGTSYEQYF.

This clone was found a few times. The chain couples TRBV30 to TRBJ1-2; 10 bases align to TRBD1. With V trimmed by 5 bases and J by 5 bases, 14 bases remained unmatched. This CDR3 region has 16 residues. Germline V gene data show CDR1 as GTSNPN and CDR2 as SVGIG (reference sequence). In DNA form, the CDR3 reads TGTGCCTGGTGGAATACACGGACAGGGGGAGATTATGGCTACACCTTC. Translating gives CAWWNTRTGGDYGYTF.

This clone has more than one count but fewer than ten. The J gene is TRBJ1-4, the V gene TRBV28; D uncertain. The germline CDR1 and CDR2 sequences are MDHEN and SYDVKM. The CDR3 runs 12 residues. With 4 bases removed from V and 7 bases from J, the gap between germline ends came to 7 bases. CDR3 nucleotide sequence: TGTGCCAGCAGTTCCGTTGTTGAAAAACTGTTTTTT. Translating it yields CASSSVVEKLFF.

This clone was counted only a few times. The chain combines TRBV14 with TRBJ2-2; D possibly corresponds to TRBD1 (5 bases). Germline V CDR1 and CDR2: SGHDN, FVKESK. This CDR3 is 15 amino acids long. Deletions cut 1 base from V and 4 bases from J, with 10 bases between. The CDR3 sequence is CASSQVGHLTGELFF. The CDR3 region has the DNA TGTGCCAGCAGCCAAGTAGGACACCTCACCGGGGAGCTGTTTTTT.

This clone was seen a handful of times. The chain links TRBV15 to TRBJ2-7, with 10 bases aligning to TRBD2. The ends lost 6 bases at V and 3 bases at J; junction bases unmatched: 8. Germline CDR1 reads LNHNV; CDR2 reads YYDKDF (reference sequence). This CDR3 is 15 amino acids long. CDR3 nucleotides: TGTGCCACCAGGGAGACCCGGACTAGCGGCTACGAGCAGTACTTC. Translated: CATRETRTSGYEQYF.

The rearrangement links TRBV28 to TRBJ2-1; 8 bases agree with TRBD1. CDR3 length: 12 amino acids. Per the germline V gene, CDR1 is MDHEN and CDR2 is SYDVKM. J lost 8 bases, V lost 8 bases, and 5 bases had no gene match. Here the CDR3 reads CASHDRGHEQFF. The CDR3 coding sequence is TGTGCCAGCCACGACAGGGGCCATGAGCAGTTCTTC.

This clone was detected only a few times. The chain carries TRBV4-2 and TRBJ2-7; TRBD2 aligns across 9 bases. This CDR3 comprises 16 residues. V gave up 4 bases and J gave up 0 bases; unmatched junction bases: 7. Germline CDR1 and CDR2: LGHNA and YNFKEQ. Here the CDR3 reads CASSPTTSGNSYEQYF. The CDR3, as DNA: TGTGCCAGCAGCCCGACGACTAGCGGAAACTCCTACGAGCAGTACTTC.

There are a few counts of this clone. V is TRBV7-9 and J is TRBJ1-1; TRBD1 agrees at 10 bases. The CDR3 covers 15 residues. Trimming removed 4 bases from V and 5 bases from J; junction bases left unmatched: 7. The germline gives CDR1 SEHNR, CDR2 FQNEAQ (reference sequence). DNA for the CDR3: TGTGCCAGCAGCTCCACCGGGACAGGGGAAACTGAAGCTTTCTTT. Encoded protein: CASSSTGTGETEAFF.

V and J are TRBV9 and TRBJ2-2, with 7 nucleotides matching TRBD1. The CDR3 covers 16 residues. From germline, CDR1 is SGDLS and CDR2 YYNGEE. The V gene end was trimmed by 3 bases and the J gene end by 3 bases; junction bases not matched to a gene: 8. CDR3: CASSGRQGTYTGELFF. CDR3 nucleotides: TGTGCCAGCAGCGGAAGACAGGGAACCTACACCGGGGAGCTGTTTTTT.

This clone was observed a handful of times. V and J are TRBV5-4 and TRBJ2-3; 9 nucleotides align to TRBD2. Germline trimming cut 3 bases from V and 0 bases from J; bases unmatched to any gene: 2. This CDR3 spans 15 amino acids. Germline CDR1 SGHNT, CDR2 YYREEE (reference sequence). CDR3 amino acids: CASSSSGTSTDTQYF. CDR3 sequence (DNA): TGTGCCAGCAGCTCTAGCGGGACTAGCACAGATACGCAGTATTTT.

This clone has a handful of counts. V and J are TRBV30 and TRBJ1-1; D gene unclear. CDR3 length: 14 residues. The V end lost 3 bases, the J end lost 0 bases, and 11 bases lay between the germline ends. Per the germline V gene, CDR1 is GTSNPN and CDR2 is SVGIG (reference sequence). CDR3 in DNA: TGTGCCTGGAGCCGCGAACCTTTGAACACTGAAGCTTTCTTT. Translating gives CAWSREPLNTEAFF. The variable domain in full, with the rest retrieved from reference TRBV30 and TRBJ1-1, is SQTIHQWPATLVQPVGSPLSLECTVEGTSNPNLYWYRQAAGRGLQLLFYSVGIGQISSEVPQNLSASRPQDRQFILSSKKLLLSDSGFYLCAWSREPLNTEAFFGQGTRLTVV.

This clone was picked up a small number of times. The identical CDR3 is also encoded by other nucleotide sequences in the sample. Here the CDR3 reads CASSPGQGGQPQHF. CDR3 in DNA: TGCGCCAGCAGCCCGGGACAGGGTGGACAGCCCCAGCATTTT. The chain couples TRBV5-1 to TRBJ1-5, with 9 positions matching TRBD1. Per germline, CDR1 SGHRS and CDR2 YFSETQ. The CDR3 length is 14 residues. Germline trimming cut 4 bases from V and 7 bases from J; bases unmatched to any gene: 6.

This chain uses TRBV13 with TRBJ1-2, with TRBD1 identical over 8 bases. CDR1 is PRHDT and CDR2 is FYEKMQ in the germline V gene (reference sequence). This CDR3 region has 18 residues. V shed 5 bases, J shed 7 bases, and the junction held 21 bases outside the gene matches. The CDR3 is CASSRGGSGGRRGLGYTF. The CDR3 coding sequence is TGTGCCAGCAGCCGAGGCGGGTCAGGGGGCCGGAGGGGGCTTGGCTACACCTTC. The full variable domain, rest sourced from reference TRBV13 and TRBJ1-2, is AAGVIQSPRHLIKEKRETATLKCYPIPRHDTVYWYQQGPGQDPQFLISFYEKMQSDKGSIPDRFSAQQFSDYHSELNMSSLELGDSALYFCASSRGGSGGRRGLGYTFGSGTRLTVV.

This clone turned up a few times. The chain has TRBV5-1 and TRBJ2-1; D unresolved. Germline CDR1 is SGHRS and CDR2 is YFSETQ. Trimming stripped 2 bases from V and 10 bases from J, with 7 bases between. The CDR3 contains 11 residues. CDR3 region: CASSLQTEQFF. Here the CDR3 DNA reads TGCGCCAGCAGCTTACAGACCGAGCAGTTCTTC.

The V call is TRBV12-5, the J call TRBJ1-1, with 10 bases aligning to TRBD1. Trimming removed 1 base from V and 3 bases from J; junction bases left unmatched: 5. This CDR3 contains 16 residues. Per germline, CDR1 LGHNT and CDR2 FRNRAP. This CDR3 reads CASGLEGGQGHTEAFF. The DNA of the CDR3 is TGTGCTAGTGGTTTGGAGGGGGGACAGGGGCACACTGAAGCTTTCTTT.